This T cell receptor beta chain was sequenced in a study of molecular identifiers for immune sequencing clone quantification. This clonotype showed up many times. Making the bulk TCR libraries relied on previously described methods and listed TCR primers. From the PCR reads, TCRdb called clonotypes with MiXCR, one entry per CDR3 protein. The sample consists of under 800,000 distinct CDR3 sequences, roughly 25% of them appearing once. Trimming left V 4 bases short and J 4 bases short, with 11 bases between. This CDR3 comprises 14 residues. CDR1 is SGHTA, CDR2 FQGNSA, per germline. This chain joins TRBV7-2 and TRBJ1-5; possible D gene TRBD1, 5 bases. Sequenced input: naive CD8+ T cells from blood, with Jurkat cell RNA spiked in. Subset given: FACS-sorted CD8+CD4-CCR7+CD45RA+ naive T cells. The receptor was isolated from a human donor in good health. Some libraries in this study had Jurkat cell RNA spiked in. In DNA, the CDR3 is TGTGCCAGCAGCTCCGAGGGGAGTAATCAGCCCCAGCATTTT. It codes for CASSSEGSNQPQHF. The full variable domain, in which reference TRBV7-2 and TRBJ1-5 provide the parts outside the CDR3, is GAGVSQSPSNKVTEKGKDVELRCDPISGHTALYWYRQSLGQGLEFLIYFQGNSAPDKSGLPSDRFSAERTGGSVSTLTIQRTQQEDSAVYLCASSSEGSNQPQHFGDGTRLSIL.